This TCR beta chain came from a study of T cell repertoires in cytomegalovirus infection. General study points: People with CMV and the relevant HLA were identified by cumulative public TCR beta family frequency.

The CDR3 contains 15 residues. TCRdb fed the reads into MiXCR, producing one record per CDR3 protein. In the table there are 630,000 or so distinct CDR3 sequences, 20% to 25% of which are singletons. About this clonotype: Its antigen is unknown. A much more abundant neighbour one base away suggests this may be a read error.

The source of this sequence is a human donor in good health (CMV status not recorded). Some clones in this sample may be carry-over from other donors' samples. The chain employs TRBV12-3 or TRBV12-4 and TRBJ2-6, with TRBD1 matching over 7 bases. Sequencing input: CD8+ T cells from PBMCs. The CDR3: CASREGGAGANVQTF. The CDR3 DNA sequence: TGTGCCAGCAGGGAAGGGGGCGCCGGGGCCAACGTCCAGACTTTC.